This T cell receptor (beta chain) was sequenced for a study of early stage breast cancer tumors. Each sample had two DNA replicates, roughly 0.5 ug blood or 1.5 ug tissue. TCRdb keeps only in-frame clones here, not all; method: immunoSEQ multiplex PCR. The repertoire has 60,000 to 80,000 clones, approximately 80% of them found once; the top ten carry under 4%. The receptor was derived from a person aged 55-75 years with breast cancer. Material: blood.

The CDR3 loop is CATRGGRGGYNEQFF. The CDR3 nucleotides read TGTGCCACCAGAGGGGGACGGGGTGGCTACAATGAGCAGTTCTTC. This chain joins TRBV15 and TRBJ2-1; tentative D call: TRBD1 (6 bases). V was clipped by 6 bases and J by 3 bases, with 15 bases between them. Germline loops: CDR1 LNHNV, CDR2 YYDKDF (reference sequence). The CDR3 spans 15 residues.